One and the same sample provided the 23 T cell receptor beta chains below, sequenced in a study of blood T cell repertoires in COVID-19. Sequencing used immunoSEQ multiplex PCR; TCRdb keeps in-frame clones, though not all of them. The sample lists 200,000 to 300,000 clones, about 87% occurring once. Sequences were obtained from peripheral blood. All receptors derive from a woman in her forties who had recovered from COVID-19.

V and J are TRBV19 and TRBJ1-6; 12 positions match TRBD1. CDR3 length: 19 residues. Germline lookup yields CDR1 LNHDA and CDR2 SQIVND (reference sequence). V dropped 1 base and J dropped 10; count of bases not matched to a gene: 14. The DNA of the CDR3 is TGTGCCAGTAGTATAGGCCTGATCCGGGACAGGGGGCTTAGATCACCCCTCCACTTT. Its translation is CASSIGLIRDRGLRSPLHF.

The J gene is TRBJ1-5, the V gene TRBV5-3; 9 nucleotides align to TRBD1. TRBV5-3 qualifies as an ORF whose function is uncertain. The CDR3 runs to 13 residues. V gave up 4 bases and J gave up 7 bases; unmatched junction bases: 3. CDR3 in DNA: TGTGCCAGAAGCAGGGGACAGGGACAGCCCCAGCATTTT. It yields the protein CARSRGQGQPQHF.

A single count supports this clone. The CDR3 DNA follows: TGCGCCAGCAGCCGTCGGTCCGAGACCCAGTACTTC. The encoded protein is CASSRRSETQYF. The chain is built from TRBV5-1 and TRBJ2-5; D gene ambiguous. This CDR3 contains 12 residues. V lost 4 bases, J lost 5 bases, and 9 bases lay in between. In germline, CDR1 is SGHRS, CDR2 YFSETQ.

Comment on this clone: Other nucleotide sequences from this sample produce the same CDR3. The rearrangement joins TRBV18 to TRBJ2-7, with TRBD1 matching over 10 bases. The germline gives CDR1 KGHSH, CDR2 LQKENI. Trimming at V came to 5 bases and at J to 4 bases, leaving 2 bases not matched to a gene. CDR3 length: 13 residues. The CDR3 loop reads CASSSGQGYEQYF. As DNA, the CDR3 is TGTGCCAGCTCATCGGGACAGGGGTACGAGCAGTACTTC.

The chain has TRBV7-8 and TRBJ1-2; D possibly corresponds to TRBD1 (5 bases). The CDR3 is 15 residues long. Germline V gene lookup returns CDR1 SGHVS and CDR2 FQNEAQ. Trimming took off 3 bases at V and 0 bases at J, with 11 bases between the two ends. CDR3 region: CASSFGTDSNYGYTF. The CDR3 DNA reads TGTGCCAGCAGCTTTGGGACTGACTCTAACTATGGCTACACCTTC.

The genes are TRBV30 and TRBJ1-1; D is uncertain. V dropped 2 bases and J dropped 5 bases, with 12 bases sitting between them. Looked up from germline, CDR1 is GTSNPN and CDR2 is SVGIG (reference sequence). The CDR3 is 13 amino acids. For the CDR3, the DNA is TGTGCCTGGAGTCAACATTCGGGGACTGAAGCTTTCTTT. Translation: CAWSQHSGTEAFF.

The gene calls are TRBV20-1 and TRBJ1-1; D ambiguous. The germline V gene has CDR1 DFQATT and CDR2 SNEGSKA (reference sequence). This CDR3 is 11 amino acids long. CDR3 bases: TGCAGCTCAAGAGAGAACACTGAAGCTTTCTTT. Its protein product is CSSRENTEAFF.

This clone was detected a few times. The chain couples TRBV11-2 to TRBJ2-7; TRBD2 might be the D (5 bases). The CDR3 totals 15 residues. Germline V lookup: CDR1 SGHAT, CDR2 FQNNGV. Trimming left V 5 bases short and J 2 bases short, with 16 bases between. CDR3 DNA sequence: TGTGCCAGCAGCCAGAGGTGGAGCGGAACCTACGAGCAGTACTTC. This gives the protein CASSQRWSGTYEQYF.

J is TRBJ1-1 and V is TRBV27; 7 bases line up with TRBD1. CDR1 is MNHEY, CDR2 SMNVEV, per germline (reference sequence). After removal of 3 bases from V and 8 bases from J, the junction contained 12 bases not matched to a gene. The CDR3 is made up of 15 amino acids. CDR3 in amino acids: CASSFLTGVPQEAFF. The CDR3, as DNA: TGTGCCAGCAGTTTCCTTACAGGGGTTCCCCAGGAAGCTTTCTTT.

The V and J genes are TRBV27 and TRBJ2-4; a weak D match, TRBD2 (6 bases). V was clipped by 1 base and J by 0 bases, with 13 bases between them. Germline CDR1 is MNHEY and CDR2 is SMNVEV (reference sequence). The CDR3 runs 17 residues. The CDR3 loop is CASSLWGGEPAKNIQYF. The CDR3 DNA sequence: TGTGCCAGCAGTTTATGGGGCGGGGAGCCAGCCAAAAACATTCAGTACTTC.

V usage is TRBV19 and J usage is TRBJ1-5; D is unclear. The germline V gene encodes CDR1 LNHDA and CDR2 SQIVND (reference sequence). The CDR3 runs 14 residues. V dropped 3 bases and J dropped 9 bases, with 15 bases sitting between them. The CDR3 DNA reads TGTGCCAGTAGTATGTTGGGCCTCTTGGGGCCCCAGCATTTT. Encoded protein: CASSMLGLLGPQHF.

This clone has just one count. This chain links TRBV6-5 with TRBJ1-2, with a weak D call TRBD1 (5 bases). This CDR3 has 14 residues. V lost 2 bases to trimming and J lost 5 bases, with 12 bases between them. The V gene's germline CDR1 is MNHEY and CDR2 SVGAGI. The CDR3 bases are TGTGCCAGCAGTTACCCGGGGGAAGATTATGGCTACACCTTC. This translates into CASSYPGEDYGYTF.

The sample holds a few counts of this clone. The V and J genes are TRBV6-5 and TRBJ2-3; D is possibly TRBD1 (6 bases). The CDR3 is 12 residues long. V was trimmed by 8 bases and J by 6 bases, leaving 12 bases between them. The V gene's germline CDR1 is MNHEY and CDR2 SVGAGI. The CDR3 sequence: CASQSQGDTQYF. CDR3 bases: TGTGCCAGCCAATCCCAGGGGGATACGCAGTATTTT.

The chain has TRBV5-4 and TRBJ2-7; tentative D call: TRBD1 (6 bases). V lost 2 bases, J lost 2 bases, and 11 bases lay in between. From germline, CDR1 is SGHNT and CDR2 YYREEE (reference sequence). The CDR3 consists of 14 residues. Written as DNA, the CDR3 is TGTGCCAGCAGCTTAGGACAGCGGACCTACGAGCAGTACTTC. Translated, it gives CASSLGQRTYEQYF.

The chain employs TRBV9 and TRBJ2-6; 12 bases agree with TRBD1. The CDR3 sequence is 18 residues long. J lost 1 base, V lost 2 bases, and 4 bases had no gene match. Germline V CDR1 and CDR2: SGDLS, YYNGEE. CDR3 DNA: TGTGCCAGCAGCGTCACGGGACAGGGGGCTTCTGGGGCCAACGTCCTGACTTTC. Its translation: CASSVTGQGASGANVLTF.

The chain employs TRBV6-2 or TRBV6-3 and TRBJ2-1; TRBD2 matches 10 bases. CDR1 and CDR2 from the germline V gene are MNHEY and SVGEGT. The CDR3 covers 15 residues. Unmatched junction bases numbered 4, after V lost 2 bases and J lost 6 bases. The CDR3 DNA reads TGTGCCAGCAGTTACCCAGCGGGGGGGCGCAATGAGCAGTTCTTC. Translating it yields CASSYPAGGRNEQFF.

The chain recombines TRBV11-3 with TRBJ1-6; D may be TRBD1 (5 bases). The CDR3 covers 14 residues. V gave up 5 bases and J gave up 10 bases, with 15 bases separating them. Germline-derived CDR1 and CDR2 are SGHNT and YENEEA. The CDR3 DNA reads TGTGCCAGCAGCCGAACAGGAAGAGGATCACCCCTCCACTTT. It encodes CASSRTGRGSPLHF.

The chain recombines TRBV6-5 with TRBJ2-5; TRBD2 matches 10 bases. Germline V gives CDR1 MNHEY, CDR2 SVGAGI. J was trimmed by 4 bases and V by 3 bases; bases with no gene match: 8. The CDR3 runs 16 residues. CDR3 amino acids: CASSYRLAGAGETQYF. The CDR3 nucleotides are TGTGCCAGCAGTTATCGGCTAGCGGGGGCTGGAGAGACCCAGTACTTC.

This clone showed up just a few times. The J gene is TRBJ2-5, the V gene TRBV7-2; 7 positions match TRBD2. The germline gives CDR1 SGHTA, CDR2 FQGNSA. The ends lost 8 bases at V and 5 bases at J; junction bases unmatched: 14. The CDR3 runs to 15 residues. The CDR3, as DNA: TGTGCCAGCGGAATTCTAGCGGTCCGTGGGGAGACCCAGTACTTC. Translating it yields CASGILAVRGETQYF.

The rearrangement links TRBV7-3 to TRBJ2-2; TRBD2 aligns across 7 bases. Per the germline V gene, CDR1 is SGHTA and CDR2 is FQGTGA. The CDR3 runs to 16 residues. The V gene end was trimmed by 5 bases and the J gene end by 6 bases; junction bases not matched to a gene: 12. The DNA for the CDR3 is TGTGCCAGCAGCCCCGGGAGGCATTCCGGGGCCGGGGAGCTGTTTTTT. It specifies CASSPGRHSGAGELFF.

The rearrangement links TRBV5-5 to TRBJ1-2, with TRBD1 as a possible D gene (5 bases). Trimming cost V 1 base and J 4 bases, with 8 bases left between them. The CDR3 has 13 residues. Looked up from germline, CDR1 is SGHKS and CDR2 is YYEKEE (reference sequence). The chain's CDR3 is CASSLQGGYGYTF. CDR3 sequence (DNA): TGTGCCAGCAGCTTGCAGGGCGGCTATGGCTACACCTTC.

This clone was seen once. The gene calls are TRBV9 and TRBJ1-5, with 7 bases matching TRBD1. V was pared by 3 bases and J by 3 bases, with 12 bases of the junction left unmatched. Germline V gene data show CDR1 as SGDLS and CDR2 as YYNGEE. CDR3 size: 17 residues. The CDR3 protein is CASSAWDSPTDNQPQHF. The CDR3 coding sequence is TGTGCCAGCAGCGCATGGGACAGCCCGACGGACAATCAGCCCCAGCATTTT.

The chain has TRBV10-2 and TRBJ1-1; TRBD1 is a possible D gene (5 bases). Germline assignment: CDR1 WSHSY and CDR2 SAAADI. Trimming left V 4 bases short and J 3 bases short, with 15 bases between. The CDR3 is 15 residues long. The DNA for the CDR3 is TGCGCCAGCAGTGTCGAGGTCCGGGGGTACACTGAAGCTTTCTTT. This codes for CASSVEVRGYTEAFF.